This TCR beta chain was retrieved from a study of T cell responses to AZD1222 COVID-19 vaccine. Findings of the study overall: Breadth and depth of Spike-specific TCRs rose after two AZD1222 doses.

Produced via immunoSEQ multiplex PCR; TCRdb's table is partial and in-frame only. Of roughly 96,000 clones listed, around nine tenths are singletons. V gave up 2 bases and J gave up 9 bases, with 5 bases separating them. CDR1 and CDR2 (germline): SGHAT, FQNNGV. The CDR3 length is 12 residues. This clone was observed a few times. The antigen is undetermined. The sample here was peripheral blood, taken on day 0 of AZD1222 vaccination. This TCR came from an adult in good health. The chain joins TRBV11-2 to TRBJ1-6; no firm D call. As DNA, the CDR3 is TGTGCCAGCAGCTTACTGAGTTCACCCCTCCACTTT. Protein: CASSLLSSPLHF.